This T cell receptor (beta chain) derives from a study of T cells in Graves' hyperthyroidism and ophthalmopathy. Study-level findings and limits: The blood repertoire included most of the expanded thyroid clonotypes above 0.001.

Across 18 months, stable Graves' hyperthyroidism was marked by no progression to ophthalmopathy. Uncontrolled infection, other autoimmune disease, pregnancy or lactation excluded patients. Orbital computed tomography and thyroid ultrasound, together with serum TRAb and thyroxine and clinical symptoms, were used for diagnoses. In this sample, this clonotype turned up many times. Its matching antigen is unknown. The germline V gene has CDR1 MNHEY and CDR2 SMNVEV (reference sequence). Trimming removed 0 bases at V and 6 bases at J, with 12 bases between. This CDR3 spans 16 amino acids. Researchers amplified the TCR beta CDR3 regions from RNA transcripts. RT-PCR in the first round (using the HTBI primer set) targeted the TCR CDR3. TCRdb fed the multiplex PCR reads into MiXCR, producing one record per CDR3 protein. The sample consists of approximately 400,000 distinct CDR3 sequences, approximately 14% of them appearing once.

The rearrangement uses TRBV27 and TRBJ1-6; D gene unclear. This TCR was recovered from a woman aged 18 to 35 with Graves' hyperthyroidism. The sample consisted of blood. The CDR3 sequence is CASSLSGRYLNSPLHF. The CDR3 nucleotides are TGTGCCAGCAGTTTATCGGGAAGATACCTTAATTCACCCCTCCACTTT.